This TCR beta chain was documented in a study of molecular identifiers for immune sequencing clone quantification. Regarding the study as a whole: Should identical TCR molecules share a barcode, the sizes of highly expanded clones could be underestimated.

This clonotype was observed at least ten times. Antigen unknown. As CD8+CD4-CCR7+CD45RA+ cells, naive CD8 T cells were sorted. TCRdb itself ran the PCR reads through MiXCR, one entry per CDR3 protein. The data show hundreds of thousands of distinct CDR3 sequences, roughly 23% seen once. The source is a human donor in good health. Some libraries in this study had Jurkat cell RNA spiked in. Sequencing was performed on naive CD8+ T cells from blood, with Jurkat cell RNA spiked in. Described subset: FACS-sorted CD8+CD4-CCR7+CD45RA+ naive T cells.

CDR3 in amino acids: CASRRTSGSYTQYF. The CDR3 DNA reads TGTGCCAGCAGACGAACTAGCGGGAGTTATACGCAGTATTTT. This chain connects TRBV14 to TRBJ2-3; 11 nucleotides line up with TRBD2. Germline CDR1 SGHDN, CDR2 FVKESK. V trimming: 6 bases; J trimming: 7 bases; junction bases outside the gene matches: 6. This CDR3 has 14 residues.